These 7 T cell receptor beta chains originate from one sample sequenced in a study of regulatory T cells in long-lasting Graves disease. Through Arm-PCR of CDR3 regions and iRepertoire HTBI primers, TCR beta libraries were built. TCRdb itself ran the multiplex PCR reads through MiXCR, one entry per CDR3 protein. In the table there are more than 300,000 distinct CDR3 sequences, about an eighth of which are singletons. Stated time point: newly diagnosed GD, antithyroid drugs for less than 3 months. PBMC RNA served as the TCR library source. This same sample was also part of a study on T cells in Graves' hyperthyroidism and ophthalmopathy.

The sample consisted of peripheral blood mononuclear cells (PBMCs), taken at new diagnosis, from a patient treated with antithyroid drugs. The origin of the receptors is a young woman with Graves disease.

In its sample, this clonotype was seen many times. The CDR3 nucleotides read TGTGCCAGTTCCACCCACGCCGGGACCACATACGAGCAGTACTTC. Translating it yields CASSTHAGTTYEQYF. The chain is built from TRBV2 and TRBJ2-7; D tentatively reads TRBD1 or TRBD2 (5 bases each). The CDR3 length is 15 residues. CDR1 is SNHLY and CDR2 is FYNNEI in the germline V gene. The germline V and J ends were trimmed by 9 bases and 4 bases, with 22 bases remaining between them.

This clonotype was seen only a few times. The chain is built from TRBV5-1 and TRBJ2-5; D is perhaps TRBD1 or TRBD2 (6 bases each). V was cut by 4 bases and J by 3 bases, with 19 bases left in between. Looked up from germline, CDR1 is SGHRS and CDR2 is YFSETQ. The CDR3 sequence is 16 residues long. Written as DNA, the CDR3 is TGCGCCAGCAGCCATACTCCCTGGGGGGCTAAAGAGACCCAGTACTTC. It is translated as CASSHTPWGAKETQYF.

This clonotype was seen repeatedly, ten times or more. This chain links TRBV20-1 with TRBJ2-7; D ambiguous. The germline CDR1 and CDR2 sequences are DFQATT and SNEGSKA (reference sequence). CDR3 length: 14 residues. Trimming took off 4 bases at V and 0 bases at J, with 13 bases between the two ends. Here the CDR3 DNA reads TGCAGTGCTATCTCTACAGTTCGCTCCTACGAGCAGTACTTC. Protein: CSAISTVRSYEQYF.

This clonotype has a count of ten or more. The chain uses TRBV6-1 and TRBJ1-2; 7 bases line up with TRBD1. Germline trimming cut 6 bases from V and 1 base from J; bases unmatched to any gene: 2. Germline V gene sequence: CDR1 MNHNS, CDR2 SASEGT. The CDR3 has 13 residues. This CDR3 is CASRTGYNYGYTF. In DNA, the CDR3 is TGTGCCAGCAGGACAGGGTATAACTATGGCTACACCTTC.

This clonotype was counted only a few times. The rearrangement joins TRBV7-2 to TRBJ2-1, with no clear D. V was trimmed by 3 bases and J by 10 bases, leaving 13 bases between them. Germline CDR1 reads SGHTA; CDR2 reads FQGNSA. The CDR3 loop spans 13 amino acids. CDR3 bases: TGTGCCAGCAGCTTGGGTATGTCAAAGGAGCAGTTCTTC. Translating gives CASSLGMSKEQFF.

At least ten counts were recorded for this clonotype. The chain recombines TRBV10-3 with TRBJ2-7; D ambiguous. The germline CDR1 and CDR2 sequences are ENHRY and SYGVKD. Trimming took 3 bases from V and 6 from J, leaving 12 bases between them. The CDR3 has 13 amino acids. The CDR3 DNA follows: TGTGCCATCAGTGAATTGGCTCCCGGCGAGCAGTACGTC. This gives the protein CAISELAPGEQYV.

V and J are TRBV2 and TRBJ2-2; D is unresolved. Between the trimmed V and J ends, which lost 3 bases and 4 bases, there was a span of 3 bases. The CDR3 loop spans 12 amino acids. CDR1 is SNHLY, CDR2 FYNNEI, per germline. DNA for the CDR3: TGTGCCAGCAGTGAGAGCACCGGGGAGCTGTTTTTT. This encodes CASSESTGELFF.